These 19 T cell receptor beta chains share one sample of origin, sequenced in a study of technical replicates of blood from a handful of donors. Sequenced by immunoSEQ multiplex PCR; TCRdb stores in-frame clones only, minus some. The profile covers 60,000 to 80,000 clones, with roughly 93% appearing a single time and roughly 0.39% taken by the ten largest. The sequenced material came from T cells isolated from PBMCs. The receptors were sampled from a human donor in good health.

The chain is built from TRBV10-1 and TRBJ2-2; D is perhaps TRBD2 (5 bases). Germline CDR1 and CDR2: WNHNN and SYGVQD (reference sequence). Between the trimmed V and J ends, which lost 7 bases and 7 bases, there was a span of 25 bases. The CDR3 loop spans 17 amino acids. CDR3 coding DNA: TGCGCCAGCAAGAGTATCCTCGGGGAGTTTAATAACGGGGAGCTGTTTTTT. This encodes CASKSILGEFNNGELFF.

J is TRBJ1-1 and V is TRBV18, with 8 bases matching TRBD1. The V gene end was trimmed by 4 bases and the J gene end by 4 bases; junction bases not matched to a gene: 14. This CDR3 comprises 17 residues. CDR1 and CDR2 from the germline V gene are KGHSH and LQKENI. The CDR3 DNA follows: TGTGCCAGCTCACACTTAGAAATTAGACAGGGGAGCACTGAAGCTTTCTTT. It encodes CASSHLEIRQGSTEAFF.

This chain links TRBV2 with TRBJ2-3; TRBD1 matches 8 bases. There are 15 residues in the CDR3. Germline assignment: CDR1 SNHLY and CDR2 FYNNEI. With 3 bases clipped from V and 4 bases from J, the junction kept 6 bases outside the gene matches. The CDR3 is CASSDRGLSSDTQYF. The CDR3 DNA reads as TGTGCCAGCAGTGACAGGGGGCTATCATCAGATACGCAGTATTTT.

V and J are TRBV9 and TRBJ2-5; the match to TRBD2 covers 7 bases. V dropped 2 bases and J dropped 7; count of bases not matched to a gene: 11. The CDR3 has 15 amino acids. The germline V gene encodes CDR1 SGDLS and CDR2 YYNGEE. Here the CDR3 reads CASSVAGEYLGTQYF. As DNA, the CDR3 is TGTGCCAGCAGCGTCGCGGGAGAATATCTAGGGACCCAGTACTTC. The variable domain in full, completed from reference TRBV9 and TRBJ2-5, reads DSGVTQTPKHLITATGQRVTLRCSPRSGDLSVYWYQQSLDQGLQFLIQYYNGEERAKGNILERFSAQQFPDLHSELNLSSLELGDSALYFCASSVAGEYLGTQYFGPGTRLLVL.

The chain employs TRBV30 and TRBJ2-5, with TRBD2 identical over 12 bases. Germline V lookup: CDR1 GTSNPN, CDR2 SVGIG (reference sequence). After removal of 8 bases from V and 5 bases from J, the junction contained 9 bases not matched to a gene. CDR3 size: 14 residues. DNA of the CDR3: TGTGCCCTCTCGCTAGCGGGGGGGGCGGAGACCCAGTACTTC. Translated, it gives CALSLAGGAETQYF. Full variable domain (missing parts from reference TRBV30 and TRBJ2-5): SQTIHQWPATLVQPVGSPLSLECTVEGTSNPNLYWYRQAAGRGLQLLFYSVGIGQISSEVPQNLSASRPQDRQFILSSKKLLLSDSGFYLCALSLAGGAETQYFGPGTRLLVL.

V usage is TRBV5-8 and J usage is TRBJ1-2, with D maybe TRBD1 (6 bases). The CDR3 has 14 residues. Germline V gives CDR1 SGHTS, CDR2 YDEGEE. V shed 2 bases and J shed 8 bases, with 16 bases lying between them. This CDR3 is CASSFRQGIGGYTF. The DNA of the CDR3 is TGTGCCAGCAGCTTTCGTCAGGGGATAGGAGGCTACACCTTC.

The chain joins TRBV9 to TRBJ2-1; possibly TRBD2 for D (6 bases). The CDR3 extends over 14 amino acids. Looked up from germline, CDR1 is SGDLS and CDR2 is YYNGEE. With 4 bases removed from V and 6 bases from J, the gap between germline ends came to 14 bases. The CDR3 sequence: CASSPSMGGNEQFF. Here the CDR3 DNA reads TGTGCCAGCAGCCCCTCTATGGGGGGCAATGAGCAGTTCTTC.

This clone occurred a few times. V is TRBV18 and J is TRBJ1-1; D is possibly TRBD1 (5 bases). The CDR3 runs to 12 residues. Germline CDR1 KGHSH, CDR2 LQKENI. V lost 1 base and J lost 8, with 8 bases in between. The CDR3 region is CASSPLGVEAFF. The CDR3 region has the DNA TGTGCCAGCTCACCACTAGGGGTGGAAGCTTTCTTT.

The chain combines TRBV18 with TRBJ2-3, with 7 bases lining up with TRBD2. CDR3 length equals 12 residues. Trimming removed 3 bases from V and 6 bases from J; junction bases left unmatched: 0. The germline CDR1 and CDR2 sequences are KGHSH and LQKENI. Written as DNA, the CDR3 is TGTGCCAGCTCACCGGGGGGGGATACGCAGTATTTT. Protein: CASSPGGDTQYF.

The rearrangement links TRBV2 to TRBJ2-2; 8 positions agree with TRBD1. The CDR3 consists of 14 residues. Germline CDR1 is SNHLY and CDR2 is FYNNEI. The trim removed 4 bases at V and 7 bases at J, leaving 5 bases unmatched. CDR3 protein: CASSGQGFGGELFF. DNA of the CDR3: TGTGCCAGCAGTGGACAGGGGTTCGGCGGGGAGCTGTTTTTT.

This chain joins TRBV29-1 and TRBJ2-5; the match to TRBD2 covers 11 bases. V gave up 7 bases and J gave up 5 bases; unmatched junction bases: 9. The CDR3 has 14 amino acids. CDR1 and CDR2 from the germline V gene are SQVTM and ANQGSEA. This CDR3 reads CSATSGSLRETQYF. The DNA of the CDR3 is TGCAGCGCCACTAGCGGGAGCCTGAGGGAGACCCAGTACTTC.

The chain employs TRBV18 and TRBJ2-1, with TRBD2 matching over 7 bases. Germline CDR1 is KGHSH and CDR2 is LQKENI. V lost 1 base to trimming and J lost 3 bases; unmatched junction nucleotides: 6. This CDR3 spans 16 amino acids. CDR3 amino acids: CASSPQPGLLYNEQFF. In DNA, the CDR3 is TGTGCCAGCTCACCACAACCGGGACTACTCTACAATGAGCAGTTCTTC.

The rearrangement joins TRBV2 to TRBJ2-2, with a possible D match to TRBD1 (6 bases). The CDR3 extends over 14 amino acids. Trimming shortened V by 7 bases and J by 0 bases, and 9 bases separated the two germline ends. The V gene's germline CDR1 is SNHLY and CDR2 FYNNEI. CDR3 nucleotides: TGTGCCAGCAAGGGACAATCGAACACCGGGGAGCTGTTTTTT. Translating it yields CASKGQSNTGELFF.

The CDR3 DNA reads TGTGCCAGTAGTAACGTCGGCTACGAGCAGTACTTC. Residues: CASSNVGYEQYF. V gene TRBV19 combines with J gene TRBJ2-7; D is undetermined. Germline values: CDR1 LNHDA, CDR2 SQIVND (reference sequence). The CDR3 has 12 amino acids. V was pared by 4 bases and J by 3 bases, with 7 bases between. Using reference TRBV19 and TRBJ2-7 for the parts outside the CDR3, the full variable domain is DGGITQSPKYLFRKEGQNVTLSCEQNLNHDAMYWYRQDPGQGLRLIYYSQIVNDFQKGDIAEGYSVSREKKESFPLTVTSAQKNPTAFYLCASSNVGYEQYFGPGTRLTVT.

The rearrangement uses TRBV10-3 and TRBJ1-2; D is possibly TRBD1 (5 bases). The ends were cut back, 6 bases at V and 3 bases at J, with 14 bases in the middle. The CDR3 has 14 amino acids. Per germline, CDR1 ENHRY and CDR2 SYGVKD. The CDR3 region is CAISDLGGYYGYTF. The CDR3 DNA reads TGTGCCATCAGCGATCTGGGGGGTTACTATGGCTACACCTTC.

This clone was counted only a few times. The gene calls are TRBV5-1 and TRBJ2-2; a weak D match, TRBD1 (5 bases). Germline lookup yields CDR1 SGHRS and CDR2 YFSETQ. The CDR3 is 13 amino acids. With 2 bases removed from V and 3 bases from J, the gap between germline ends came to 5 bases. CDR3 amino acids: CASSLQDTGELFF. The DNA of the CDR3 is TGCGCCAGCAGCTTACAGGACACCGGGGAGCTGTTTTTT.

The V call is TRBV12-5, the J call TRBJ2-4, with a weak D call TRBD1 (6 bases). The CDR3 length is 12 residues. V lost 6 bases to trimming and J lost 12 bases, with 15 bases between them. Germline V gene lookup returns CDR1 LGHNT and CDR2 FRNRAP. In nucleotides, the CDR3 is TGTGCTAGTGGCCAGGCGGACAGATATCAGTACTTC. Its protein product is CASGQADRYQYF. Using reference TRBV12-5 and TRBJ2-4 for the parts outside the CDR3, the full variable domain is DARVTQTPRHKVTEMGQEVTMRCQPILGHNTVFWYRQTMMQGLELLAYFRNRAPLDDSGMPKDRFSAEMPDATLATLKIQPSEPRDSAVYFCASGQADRYQYFGAGTRLSVL.

This chain uses TRBV4-1 with TRBJ1-2; 8 bases fit TRBD1. The CDR3 is 14 residues long. Germline CDR1 reads MGHRA; CDR2 reads YSYEKL. V lost 3 bases and J lost 3; bases outside the gene matches: 3. CDR3 protein: CASSQIQGDYGYTF. The DNA for the CDR3 is TGCGCCAGCAGCCAGATACAGGGGGACTATGGCTACACCTTC.

This clone has a single count. The V gene is TRBV25-1, the J gene TRBJ1-2; 7 positions agree with TRBD1. Per germline, CDR1 MGHDK and CDR2 SYGVNS. This CDR3 has 13 amino acids. The V segment lost 6 bases and the J segment 1 base; nucleotides outside the gene matches: 2. This CDR3 is CASRGQLNYGYTF. For the CDR3, the DNA is TGTGCCAGCAGGGGACAGCTTAACTATGGCTACACCTTC.